Listed below are T cell receptor beta chains from one sample, sequenced in a study of blood T cell repertoires in COVID-19. Profiling relied on immunoSEQ multiplex PCR, and the TCRdb table lists in-frame clones only, not all of them. The data contain approximately 460,000 clones, approximately 89% of them singletons. Specimen: peripheral blood. The receptors were sampled from a young man with COVID-19, enrolled during active disease. Both conserved end residues are part of each CDR3. The D gene is left open where the match is weak. Rows may omit the clone size; those that give it use once, few, many or a size class.

clone size,D gene,J gene,V gene,CDR3 DNA,CDR3 protein
once,TRBD1,TRBJ1-5,TRBV11-2,TGTGCCAGCAGCTCGGGACAGCTCGCGCAGCCCCAGCATTTT,CASSSGQLAQPQHF
NA,NA,TRBJ1-1,TRBV5-4,TGTGCCAGCAGCTTGGACGCCGGGGACACTGAAGCTTTCTTT,CASSLDAGDTEAFF
NA,NA,TRBJ2-5,TRBV29-1,TGCAGCGCCCGAGCGGACCAAGAGACCCAGTACTTC,CSARADQETQYF
once,TRBD2,TRBJ2-2,TRBV5-1,TGCGCCAGCAGCTTGACTAGCGGGGCGGTGACCGGGGAGCTGTTTTTT,CASSLTSGAVTGELFF
NA,NA,TRBJ1-5,TRBV19,TGTGCCAGTAGTACCCAGGGTTCAGGCAATCAGCCCCAGCATTTT,CASSTQGSGNQPQHF
NA,NA,TRBJ1-4,TRBV15,TGTGCCACCAGCAGAGACTTGGGGCTAGGAGCTAATGAAAAACTGTTTTTT,CATSRDLGLGANEKLFF
NA,TRBD2,TRBJ2-3,TRBV3-1/TRBV3-2,TGTGCCAGCAGCCAGACGACTAGCGGGGGGGCAACAGATACGCAGTATTTT,CASSQTTSGGATDTQYF
NA,TRBD2,TRBJ2-5,TRBV6-2/TRBV6-3,TGTGCCAGCAGTCCCTTCCAAGCGGGGGGACAAGAGACCCAGTACTTC,CASSPFQAGGQETQYF
NA,NA,TRBJ2-1,TRBV4-2,TGTGCCAGCAGCCGAGTTGGGGGACGGGGAGGCAATGAGCAGTTCTTC,CASSRVGGRGGNEQFF
once,NA,TRBJ1-5,TRBV6-2/TRBV6-3,TGTGCCAGCAGTTCCGACAGTTATCAGCCCCAGCATTTT,CASSSDSYQPQHF
NA,TRBD2,TRBJ2-3,TRBV11-2,TGTGCCAGCAGCTTCCCAACCTTGACTAGCGGGACTACAGATACGCAGTATTTT,CASSFPTLTSGTTDTQYF
NA,NA,TRBJ1-2,TRBV6-5,TGTGCCAGCAGTTACTCCATCACGGGAGGGTACAATGGCTACACCTTC,CASSYSITGGYNGYTF
NA,NA,TRBJ1-2,TRBV27,TGTGCCAGCAGCCCCAGAGCGACTAACTATGGCTACACCTTC,CASSPRATNYGYTF
NA,TRBD1,TRBJ2-7,TRBV27,TGTGCCAGCAGTTTCCGGGACAGGGGCCGCGAGCAGTACTTC,CASSFRDRGREQYF
NA,NA,TRBJ2-7,TRBV3-1/TRBV3-2,TGTGCCAGCAGCAGAGACATTTCCTACGAGCAGTACTTC,CASSRDISYEQYF
NA,TRBD1,TRBJ1-3,TRBV30,TGTGCCTGGAGTGACGCTCCGGGACAGGGAAACACCATATATTTT,CAWSDAPGQGNTIYF
NA,TRBD1,TRBJ2-3,TRBV4-1,TGCGCCAGCCGACAGACAGGGCTTAGCACAGATACGCAGTATTTT,CASRQTGLSTDTQYF
NA,TRBD2,TRBJ2-5,TRBV27,TGTGCCAGCAGTTCTACGGGTGGACTAGCGGGAGTTGAGACCCAGTACTTC,CASSSTGGLAGVETQYF
NA,TRBD2,TRBJ2-5,TRBV5-1,TGCGCCAGCAGCCGGGGACTACAAGAGACCCAGTACTTC,CASSRGLQETQYF
NA,NA,TRBJ1-2,TRBV6-5,TGTGCCAGCCATCATGGGGCAGGTCAACCCTATGGCTACACCTTC,CASHHGAGQPYGYTF
NA,NA,TRBJ2-3,TRBV4-1,TGCGCCAGCAGCCCGTTGAGCGGGCCCGATACGCAGTATTTT,CASSPLSGPDTQYF
NA,NA,TRBJ2-7,TRBV7-9,TGTGCCAGCAGACCACAGGGCACGTACGAGCAGTACTTC,CASRPQGTYEQYF
NA,TRBD2,TRBJ2-1,TRBV24-1,TGTGCCACCAGTGATCCAGCGGGGGGACACAATGAGCAGTTCTTC,CATSDPAGGHNEQFF
NA,TRBD2,TRBJ2-5,TRBV10-3,TGTGCCATCAGGCCGGGACTAGCGGATCAAGAGACCCAGTACTTC,CAIRPGLADQETQYF